A selection of T cell receptor beta chains follows, all from one sample in a study of CD8 T cells in ankylosing spondylitis. Each CDR3 protein is one row after TCRdb ran MiXCR on the 5' RACE reads. Of about 400,000 distinct CDR3 sequences listed, more than 20% were seen once; the top ten hold about 17%. The sequenced sample was blood, either unsorted or a sorted T cell fraction (not recorded which). The receptor set was obtained from a male donor with ankylosing spondylitis. Both conserved end residues are part of each CDR3. A D gene is named only where the DNA matches it firmly. Size tells how often a clone was seen (once, few, many) or the class of an expanded clone, and some rows leave it out.

d_gene: TRBD2; j_gene: TRBJ2-7; v_gene: TRBV30; abundance: -; CDR3nt: TGTGCCTGGAGTGACGCGCCGGGACTAGCGGATTACGAGCAGTACTTC; CDR3aa: CAWSDAPGLADYEQYF
d_gene: -; j_gene: TRBJ1-6; v_gene: TRBV5-6; abundance: -; CDR3nt: TGTGCCAGCAGCCCCGTCCCGACAGATAATTCACCCCTCCACTTT; CDR3aa: CASSPVPTDNSPLHF
d_gene: -; j_gene: TRBJ2-7; v_gene: TRBV7-6; abundance: many; CDR3nt: TGTGCCAGCAGCTTGGCCCAGGGCTACGAGCAGTACTTC; CDR3aa: CASSLAQGYEQYF
d_gene: -; j_gene: TRBJ2-7; v_gene: TRBV28; abundance: -; CDR3nt: TGTGCCAGCAGTTTGCCGACTAACCAGAAGGTCGAGCAGTACTTC; CDR3aa: CASSLPTNQKVEQYF
d_gene: TRBD1; j_gene: TRBJ2-1; v_gene: TRBV24-1; abundance: -; CDR3nt: TGTGCCACCAGGGGACGACAGGGGGACGTTTACAATGAGCAGTTCTTC; CDR3aa: CATRGRQGDVYNEQFF
d_gene: -; j_gene: TRBJ2-5; v_gene: TRBV28; abundance: few; CDR3nt: TGTGCCAGCAGTTGGGGACACGGGCCCCAAGAGACCCAGTACTTC; CDR3aa: CASSWGHGPQETQYF
d_gene: -; j_gene: TRBJ1-2; v_gene: TRBV14; abundance: few; CDR3nt: TGTGCCAGCAGCCAGGGGACCGTAAACTATGGCTACACCTTC; CDR3aa: CASSQGTVNYGYTF
d_gene: -; j_gene: TRBJ2-7; v_gene: TRBV20-1; abundance: -; CDR3nt: TGCAGTGCTAGAGCCAGCCCAGAGGATTTCTACGAGCAGTACTTC; CDR3aa: CSARASPEDFYEQYF
d_gene: -; j_gene: TRBJ2-3; v_gene: TRBV5-1; abundance: few; CDR3nt: TGCGCCAGCAGCCCACAGGGATCCGGGGGTGTAGATACGCAGTATTTT; CDR3aa: CASSPQGSGGVDTQYF
d_gene: -; j_gene: TRBJ2-4; v_gene: TRBV5-6; abundance: few; CDR3nt: TGTGCCAGCAGCTTGATTACAGGGGACTATAGTAAAAACATTCAGTACTTC; CDR3aa: CASSLITGDYSKNIQYF
d_gene: -; j_gene: TRBJ1-5; v_gene: TRBV18; abundance: few; CDR3nt: TGTGCCAGCTCACCAGGGGGGGCGCGGGATCAGCCCCAGCATTTT; CDR3aa: CASSPGGARDQPQHF
d_gene: -; j_gene: TRBJ1-1; v_gene: TRBV5-1; abundance: -; CDR3nt: TGCGCCAGCAGCTTGCAGGGACCCAGGGCCACTGAAGCTTTCTTT; CDR3aa: CASSLQGPRATEAFF
d_gene: -; j_gene: TRBJ2-1; v_gene: TRBV11-3; abundance: many; CDR3nt: TGTGCCAGCAGCCGGATTACCTCCTACAATGAGCAGTTCTTC; CDR3aa: CASSRITSYNEQFF
d_gene: -; j_gene: TRBJ1-6; v_gene: TRBV20-1; abundance: -; CDR3nt: TGCAGTGCTGCGTGGGCGTTGTATGCCCCTGGCCCACCCCTCCACTTT; CDR3aa: CSAAWALYAPGPPLHF
d_gene: -; j_gene: TRBJ1-1; v_gene: TRBV10-2; abundance: few; CDR3nt: TGCGCCAGCAATCTAGGGAGGGGCCCCACGAACACTGAAGCTTTCTTT; CDR3aa: CASNLGRGPTNTEAFF
d_gene: -; j_gene: TRBJ1-4; v_gene: TRBV4-1; abundance: few; CDR3nt: TGCGCCAGCAGCCCCAGGATGTTGAATGAAAAACTGTTTTTT; CDR3aa: CASSPRMLNEKLFF
d_gene: -; j_gene: TRBJ2-1; v_gene: TRBV15; abundance: few; CDR3nt: TGTGCCACCAGCAGTGACGGGCCGATATACAATGAGCAGTTCTTC; CDR3aa: CATSSDGPIYNEQFF
d_gene: -; j_gene: TRBJ2-7; v_gene: TRBV21-1; abundance: -; CDR3nt: TGTGCCAGCAGCGACGGCGGGAGGGCCGATCCTTACGAGCAGTACTTC; CDR3aa: CASSDGGRADPYEQYF
d_gene: TRBD2; j_gene: TRBJ2-3; v_gene: TRBV11-2; abundance: -; CDR3nt: TGTGCCAGCAGCCCGAGGGGACTAGCGGGAAGGAGGACAGATACGCAGTATTTT; CDR3aa: CASSPRGLAGRRTDTQYF
d_gene: TRBD1; j_gene: TRBJ1-6; v_gene: TRBV20-1; abundance: -; CDR3nt: TGCAGTGCTAGAGTAGGAGGGACAGGGGATAATTCACCCCTCCACTTT; CDR3aa: CSARVGGTGDNSPLHF
d_gene: -; j_gene: TRBJ2-7; v_gene: TRBV28; abundance: -; CDR3nt: TGTGCCAGCAGCGATACCGAGCAGTACTTC; CDR3aa: CASSDTEQYF
d_gene: -; j_gene: TRBJ1-2; v_gene: TRBV12-3/TRBV12-4; abundance: -; CDR3nt: TGTGCCAGCAGCCCAGGGAGGAGATCTAACTATGGCTACACCTTC; CDR3aa: CASSPGRRSNYGYTF
d_gene: -; j_gene: TRBJ2-7; v_gene: TRBV28; abundance: -; CDR3nt: TGTGCCAGCAGTTTACTAGAGGAGCAGTACTTC; CDR3aa: CASSLLEEQYF
d_gene: -; j_gene: TRBJ2-7; v_gene: TRBV2; abundance: -; CDR3nt: TGTGCCAGCAGTGAAGCGGGATGGCCCGGGTACGAGCAGTACTTC; CDR3aa: CASSEAGWPGYEQYF
d_gene: -; j_gene: TRBJ2-1; v_gene: TRBV5-1; abundance: few; CDR3nt: TGCGCCAGCAAAACCGGGACCAACAATGAGCAGTTCTTC; CDR3aa: CASKTGTNNEQFF
d_gene: -; j_gene: TRBJ2-5; v_gene: TRBV28; abundance: few; CDR3nt: TGTGCCAGCAGTTTATGGGTCGAGAACCAAGAGACCCAGTACTTC; CDR3aa: CASSLWVENQETQYF
d_gene: -; j_gene: TRBJ1-6; v_gene: TRBV7-2; abundance: -; CDR3nt: TGTGCCAGCAGGATTCGAGCCGGGACCGATAATTCACCCCTCCACTTT; CDR3aa: CASRIRAGTDNSPLHF
d_gene: -; j_gene: TRBJ2-7; v_gene: TRBV5-1; abundance: -; CDR3nt: TGCGCCAGCAGCTTGGTTGGGGTTTTCTCCTACGAGCAGTACTTC; CDR3aa: CASSLVGVFSYEQYF
d_gene: -; j_gene: TRBJ2-1; v_gene: TRBV25-1; abundance: few; CDR3nt: TGTGCCAGCAGTGAATTTGGTGGATCCTACAATGAGCAGTTCTTC; CDR3aa: CASSEFGGSYNEQFF
d_gene: -; j_gene: TRBJ2-5; v_gene: TRBV5-1; abundance: -; CDR3nt: TGCGCCAGCAGCTTGGTGGGGGCCCAGGGGCCCTGGCAAGAGACCCAGTACTTC; CDR3aa: CASSLVGAQGPWQETQYF
d_gene: TRBD1; j_gene: TRBJ1-4; v_gene: TRBV4-3; abundance: -; CDR3nt: TGCGCCAGCAGCCAAGGGACAGGGGGCGGTGAAAAACTGTTTTTT; CDR3aa: CASSQGTGGGEKLFF
d_gene: TRBD2; j_gene: TRBJ2-3; v_gene: TRBV7-3; abundance: many; CDR3nt: TGTGCCAGCAGCTTAATCCGAGGCGGGAGGGGTACAGATACGCAGTATTTT; CDR3aa: CASSLIRGGRGTDTQYF
d_gene: TRBD2; j_gene: TRBJ2-1; v_gene: TRBV7-9; abundance: -; CDR3nt: TGTGCCAGCAGCCGTACGGGACTAGCGGGGGCAAATGAGCAGTTCTTC; CDR3aa: CASSRTGLAGANEQFF
d_gene: TRBD2; j_gene: TRBJ2-3; v_gene: TRBV5-1; abundance: -; CDR3nt: TGCGCCAGCAGCTTGGTTGTAGCGGGAGTCGATACGCAGTATTTT; CDR3aa: CASSLVVAGVDTQYF
d_gene: TRBD2; j_gene: TRBJ2-2; v_gene: TRBV3-1; abundance: -; CDR3nt: TGTGCCAGCAGCCAAGTAGCGGGCGGGGAGCTGTTTTTT; CDR3aa: CASSQVAGGELFF
d_gene: -; j_gene: TRBJ2-1; v_gene: TRBV20-1; abundance: few; CDR3nt: TGCAGTGCTAGAACCCTAGCCTCAGCAAATGAGCAGTTCTTC; CDR3aa: CSARTLASANEQFF
d_gene: TRBD2; j_gene: TRBJ2-3; v_gene: TRBV15; abundance: -; CDR3nt: TGTGCCACCAGCAGAATCAGGACAGCGGGAGTCGGGGTTATCAAGTATTTT; CDR3aa: CATSRIRTAGVGVIKYF
d_gene: -; j_gene: TRBJ1-5; v_gene: TRBV5-1; abundance: -; CDR3nt: TGCGCCAGCTCCGCAGATGGGGGCAATCAGCCCCAGCATTTT; CDR3aa: CASSADGGNQPQHF
d_gene: -; j_gene: TRBJ2-5; v_gene: TRBV11-2; abundance: few; CDR3nt: TGTGCCAGCAGCTTAGGAGCGGTGCCAGATGAAGAGACCCAGTACTTC; CDR3aa: CASSLGAVPDEETQYF
d_gene: TRBD2; j_gene: TRBJ2-7; v_gene: TRBV7-9; abundance: few; CDR3nt: TGTGCCAGCAGCTTGAGGGAGGGACCCTACGAGCAGTACTTC; CDR3aa: CASSLREGPYEQYF
d_gene: -; j_gene: TRBJ2-1; v_gene: TRBV12-3/TRBV12-4; abundance: -; CDR3nt: TGTGCCAGCAGACGATCATGGTCCTACAATGAGCAGTTCTTC; CDR3aa: CASRRSWSYNEQFF
d_gene: TRBD2; j_gene: TRBJ2-7; v_gene: TRBV11-2; abundance: -; CDR3nt: TGTGCCAGCACTTTTAGCGGGAGGGCCGACCACGAGCAGTACTTC; CDR3aa: CASTFSGRADHEQYF